The following is a TCR beta chain sequence with its context. The antigen remains undetermined. This entry comes from a study of Ad26.COV2.S vaccination and SARS-CoV-2 variants. Study overall: Once, or twice with 56 days between doses, Ad26.COV2.S was given intramuscularly. Study results and caveats: Recipients of vaccine and of placebo showed similar breadth of their non-spike TCR repertoires.

As for treatment: about 20 received Ad26.COV2.S at low or high dose, single or two shots; 5 received placebo; per-sample allocation not given. It was on day 63 after the first vaccine or placebo injection that samples were taken. In Boston, the donor was an adult between 18-55 years of age. Germline trimming cut 1 base from V and 4 bases from J; bases unmatched to any gene: 2. Germline values: CDR1 MGHRA, CDR2 YSYEKL. The CDR3 totals 14 residues. The method was immunoSEQ multiplex PCR; TCRdb's version includes in-frame clones alone and lacks a portion of them. This table has some 250,000 clones, 70% to 90% appearing once.

This receptor was identified in a person between 18 and 60 years old who received the Ad26.COV2.S COVID-19 vaccine or a placebo. The chain combines TRBV4-1 with TRBJ2-7; 9 nucleotides agree with TRBD2. The sequenced sample was peripheral blood, obtained in a trial of Ad26.COV2.S vaccine versus placebo. CDR3 in DNA: TGCGCCAGCAGCCAAGGACTAGCGGATTACGAGCAGTACTTC. Protein sequence: CASSQGLADYEQYF.